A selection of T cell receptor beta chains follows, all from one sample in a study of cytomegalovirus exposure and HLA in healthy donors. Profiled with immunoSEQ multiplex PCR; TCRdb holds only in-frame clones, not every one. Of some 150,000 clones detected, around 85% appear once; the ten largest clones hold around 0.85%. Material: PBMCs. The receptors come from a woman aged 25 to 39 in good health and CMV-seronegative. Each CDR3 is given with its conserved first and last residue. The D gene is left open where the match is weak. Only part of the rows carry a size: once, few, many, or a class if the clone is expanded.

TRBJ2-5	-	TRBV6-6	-	TGTGCCAGCAGCCTCAGTGGGGGGGGCGGAGAGACCCAGTACTTC	CASSLSGGGGETQYF
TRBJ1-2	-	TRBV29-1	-	TGCAGCGTTGAACTGACACCTTATGGCTACACCTTC	CSVELTPYGYTF
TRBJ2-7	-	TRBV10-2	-	TGCGCCAGCAGGGACACAGGGAGGGACGAGCAGTACTTC	CASRDTGRDEQYF
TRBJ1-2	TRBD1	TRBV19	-	TGTGCCAGTAGTGCTGGGGACAGGACCTCAGGTGGCTACACCTTC	CASSAGDRTSGGYTF
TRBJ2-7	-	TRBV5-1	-	TGCGCCAGCAGCTTGGGAGGCGGCAACGAGCAGTACTTC	CASSLGGGNEQYF
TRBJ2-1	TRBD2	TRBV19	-	TGTGCCAGTAGTATTGGGACTAGCTACAATGAGCAGTTCTTC	CASSIGTSYNEQFF
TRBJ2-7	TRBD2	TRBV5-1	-	TGCGCCAGCAGCAGAACGAGCGGGAGCGCCAAGAGCGAGCAGTACTTC	CASSRTSGSAKSEQYF
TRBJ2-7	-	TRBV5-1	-	TGCGCCAGCAGCTTGCTCAGGGCCTACGAGCAGTACTTC	CASSLLRAYEQYF
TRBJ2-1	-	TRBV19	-	TGTGCCAGTAGTACCCCGCGAGGGCTCGGGAATGAGCAGTTCTTC	CASSTPRGLGNEQFF
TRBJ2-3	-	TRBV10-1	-	TGCGCCAGCAGTGGGACAGCATCCACAGATACGCAGTATTTT	CASSGTASTDTQYF
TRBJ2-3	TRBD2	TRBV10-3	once	TGTGCCATCAATGAACTAGCGGGAGGGCCCACAGATACGCAGTATTTT	CAINELAGGPTDTQYF
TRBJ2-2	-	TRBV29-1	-	TGCAGCGTAAAACTTCAGGGGTTTGACACCGGGGAGCTGTTTTTT	CSVKLQGFDTGELFF
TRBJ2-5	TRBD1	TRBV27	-	TGTGCCAGCAACCCTATTTGGGGCGCAGGGGGGACCCAGTACTTC	CASNPIWGAGGTQYF
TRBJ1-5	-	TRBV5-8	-	TGTGCCAGCAGCTTGCGAGGGTTGAGCAATCAGCCCCAGCATTTT	CASSLRGLSNQPQHF
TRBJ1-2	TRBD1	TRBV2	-	TGTGCCAGCCCGGACAGGGCCGATGGCTACACCTTC	CASPDRADGYTF
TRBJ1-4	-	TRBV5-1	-	TGCGCCAGCAGCGTGGTGGCAGGGGAGGGTGAAAAACTGTTTTTT	CASSVVAGEGEKLFF
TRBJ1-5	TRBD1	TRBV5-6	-	TGTGCCAGCAGCACGTCGGGACAGGGGGCACAGCCCCAGCATTTT	CASSTSGQGAQPQHF
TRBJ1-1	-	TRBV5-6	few	TGTGCCAGCAGCTTGGCGAGGACTGAAGCTTTCTTT	CASSLARTEAFF
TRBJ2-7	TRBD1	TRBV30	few	TGTGCCTGGAGGACAGGGGTCGAGCAGTACTTC	CAWRTGVEQYF
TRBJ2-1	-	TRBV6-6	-	TGTGCCAGCAGTTACTCGCTCCCGGGTGAGCAGTTCTTC	CASSYSLPGEQFF
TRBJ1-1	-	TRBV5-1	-	TGCGCCAGCAGCATTCCGACCGCGGGGCACACTGAAGCTTTCTTT	CASSIPTAGHTEAFF
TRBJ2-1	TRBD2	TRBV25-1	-	TGTGCCAGCAGTTGGGGTTTTAGCGGGAATCCCAATGAGCAGTTCTTC	CASSWGFSGNPNEQFF
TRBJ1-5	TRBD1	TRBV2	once	TGTGCCAGCAGTGAGGACAGGGGGCCCAATCAGCCCCAGCATTTT	CASSEDRGPNQPQHF
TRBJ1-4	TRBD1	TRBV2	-	TGTGCCAGCAGTGTCGCATTACAGGGGGCAGGGGAAAAACTGTTTTTT	CASSVALQGAGEKLFF
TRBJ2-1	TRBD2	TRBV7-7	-	TGTGCCAGCAGCGCTGGACTAGGGAATGAGCAGTTCTTC	CASSAGLGNEQFF
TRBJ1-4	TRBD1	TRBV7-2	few	TGTGCCAGCAGCTTAAACAGGGGTGGGGGTAATGAAAAACTGTTTTTT	CASSLNRGGGNEKLFF
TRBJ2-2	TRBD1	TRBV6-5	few	TGTGCCAGCAGTTCCTCAGGGGGCGCCGGGGAGCTGTTTTTT	CASSSSGGAGELFF
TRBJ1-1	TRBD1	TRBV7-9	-	TGTGCCAGCAGCTCGACAGGGATGAACACTGAAGCTTTCTTT	CASSSTGMNTEAFF
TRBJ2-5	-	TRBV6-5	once	TGTGCCAGCAGTTACAGGGACACACAAGAGACCCAGTACTTC	CASSYRDTQETQYF
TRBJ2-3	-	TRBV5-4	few	TGTGCCAGCAGCTTGGGGGGGGTGGAGACAGATACGCAGTATTTT	CASSLGGVETDTQYF
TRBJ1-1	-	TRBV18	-	TGTGCCAGCTCACCCATGGGGGGGGTCAACACTGAAGCTTTCTTT	CASSPMGGVNTEAFF
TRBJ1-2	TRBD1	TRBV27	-	TGTGCCAGCAGAGAGAGACAGGGGCCGGTGGGGGGCTACACCTTC	CASRERQGPVGGYTF
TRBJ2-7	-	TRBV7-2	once	TGTGCCAGCAGTCCGGACAGAAAACAAACCTACGAGCAGTACTTC	CASSPDRKQTYEQYF
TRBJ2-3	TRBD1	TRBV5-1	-	TGCGCCAGCAGCTTGGGGGGACAGGGTGGCACAGATACGCAGTATTTT	CASSLGGQGGTDTQYF
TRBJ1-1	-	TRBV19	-	TGTGCCAGTAGTGCACGCGAGAAGGGGACTGAAGCTTTCTTT	CASSAREKGTEAFF
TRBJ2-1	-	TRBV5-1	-	TGCGCCAGCAGCTTGGATAATCAGCAGTTCTTC	CASSLDNQQFF
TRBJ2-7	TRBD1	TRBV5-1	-	TGCGCCAGCAGCTTGGGACAGGGTTCAGTCGAGCAGTACTTC	CASSLGQGSVEQYF
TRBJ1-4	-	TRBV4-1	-	TGCGCCAGCAGCCAAGAGATCAGCAGGGTTGGAGAAAAACTGTTTTTT	CASSQEISRVGEKLFF
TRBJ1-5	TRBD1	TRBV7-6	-	TGTGCCAGCAGCATCGGGACAGGGGAAAATCAGCCCCAGCATTTT	CASSIGTGENQPQHF
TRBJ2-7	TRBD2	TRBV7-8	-	TGTGCCAGCAGCCCTCCGGGACTAGCGGGAGTTGTCTCCTACGAGCAGTACTTC	CASSPPGLAGVVSYEQYF
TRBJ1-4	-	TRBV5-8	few	TGTGCCAGCAGCTTCTTAGCAGGGTGGAATGAAAAACTGTTTTTT	CASSFLAGWNEKLFF
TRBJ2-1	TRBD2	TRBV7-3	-	TGTGCCAGCAGCTTACTCCAGCGGGACGGGTTAGTCTTC	CASSLLQRDGLVF
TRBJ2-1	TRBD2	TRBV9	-	TGTGCCAGCAGCGTGTTGCTAGCGGGGACATACAATGAGCAGTTCTTC	CASSVLLAGTYNEQFF
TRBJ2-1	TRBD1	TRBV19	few	TGTGCCAGTAGTAATAGTGGACAGGCGACCTACAATGAGCAGTTCTTC	CASSNSGQATYNEQFF
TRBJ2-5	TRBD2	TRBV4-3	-	TGCGCCAGCAGCCCAGGGCCGGGCGGGGGGCGTGGAGAGACCCAGTACTTC	CASSPGPGGGRGETQYF
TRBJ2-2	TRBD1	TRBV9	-	TGTGCCAGCAGCGTTAGGGACAGGGGGCGTACCGGGGAGCTGTTTTTT	CASSVRDRGRTGELFF
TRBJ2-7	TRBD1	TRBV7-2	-	TGTGCCAGCAGCAAGCGGACAGGGGAAGGCTACGAGCAGTACTTC	CASSKRTGEGYEQYF
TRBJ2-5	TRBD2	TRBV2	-	TGTGCCAGCAGGTCTAGGGTAGCGGGGGTACGAGAGACCCAGTACTTC	CASRSRVAGVRETQYF
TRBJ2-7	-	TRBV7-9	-	TGTGCCAGCAGCTTAATGAGCTCCTACGAGCAGTACTTC	CASSLMSSYEQYF
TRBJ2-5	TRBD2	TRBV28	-	TGTGCCAGCAGTGGGGGGGGGCTAGCGGGACCGGAGACCCAGTACTTC	CASSGGGLAGPETQYF
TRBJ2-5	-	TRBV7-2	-	TGTGCCAGCAGCTCCATGGGGGGCCAAGAGACCCAGTACTTC	CASSSMGGQETQYF
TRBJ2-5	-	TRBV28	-	TGTGCCAGCAGTTGGGGGGAAGAGACCCAGTACTTC	CASSWGEETQYF
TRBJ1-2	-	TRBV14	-	TGTGCCAGCAGCCCAGGGGCCCCGCCATATGGCTACACCTTC	CASSPGAPPYGYTF
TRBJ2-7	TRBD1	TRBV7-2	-	TGTGCCAGCAGCTGGTCGACAGGGAAGGGCGAGCAGTACTTC	CASSWSTGKGEQYF
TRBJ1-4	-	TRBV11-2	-	TGTGCCAGCAGCGGAAGGGGAGGTGGCGAACTGTTTTTT	CASSGRGGGELFF
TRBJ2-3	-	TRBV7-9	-	TGTGCCAGCAGTTTTTACCCAAATGGAGACACAGATACGCAGTATTTT	CASSFYPNGDTDTQYF
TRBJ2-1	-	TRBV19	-	TGTGCCAGTAGCGTATACAATGAGCAGTTCTTC	CASSVYNEQFF